This entry lists 2 T cell receptor beta chains sequenced from one sample in a study of T-cell memory formation after mild COVID-19. TCRdb reprocessed the 5' RACE reads via MiXCR and lists one record per CDR3 protein. The sample includes approximately 400,000 distinct CDR3 sequences, about 20% of them seen just once. Sample: PBMCs or a T cell subset sorted from them (not recorded which). The receptor set was obtained from a man younger than 35 who had mild COVID-19 (a few samples of this study predate the infection). Cell type and time point are not known.

The J gene is TRBJ1-1, the V gene TRBV15; D remains unclear. From germline, CDR1 is LNHNV and CDR2 YYDKDF (reference sequence). CDR3 size: 12 residues. Trimming left V 3 bases short and J 10 bases short, with 12 bases between. The CDR3 sequence: CATSRANLGAFF. DNA of the CDR3: TGTGCCACCAGCAGGGCTAATCTAGGAGCTTTCTTT.

The V and J genes are TRBV6-5 and TRBJ2-2; TRBD1 agrees at 7 bases. The CDR3 runs 13 residues. The junction had 11 bases not matched to a gene; V was cut back by 2 bases and J by 17 bases. Germline V gene sequence: CDR1 MNHEY, CDR2 SVGAGI. The CDR3 reads CASSYGTAGDQFF. Here the CDR3 DNA reads TGTGCCAGCAGTTACGGGACAGCCGGGGATCAATTTTTT.